Sequencing of this T cell receptor beta chain was carried out in a study of T-cell reconstitution after alpha-beta-depleted transplantation in children. This CDR3 is 16 amino acids long. V was shortened by 7 bases and J by 1 base, with 19 bases between the two germline ends. Germline V gene sequence: CDR1 ENHRY, CDR2 SYGVKD. A library of TCRbeta sequences, prepared with unique molecular identifiers, was generated. TCRdb analysed the PCR reads with MiXCR anew, one entry per CDR3 protein. The sample contains hundreds of thousands of distinct CDR3 sequences, 15% to 20% of which appear only once. The sequenced sample was PBMCs, mostly from graft donor cells, obtained 360 days after TCRalphabeta/CD19-depleted stem cell transplant. This clonotype was obtained from a boy less than two years old who had a stem cell transplant for Wiskott-Aldrich syndrome, so the T cells may come from the graft donor. The chain couples TRBV10-3 to TRBJ2-5; tentative D call: TRBD2 (7 bases). In nucleotides, the CDR3 is TGTGCCATCAAGGGGGGCGGCCGCGGGGGCCAAGAGACCCAGTACTTC. As protein: CAIKGGGRGGQETQYF.